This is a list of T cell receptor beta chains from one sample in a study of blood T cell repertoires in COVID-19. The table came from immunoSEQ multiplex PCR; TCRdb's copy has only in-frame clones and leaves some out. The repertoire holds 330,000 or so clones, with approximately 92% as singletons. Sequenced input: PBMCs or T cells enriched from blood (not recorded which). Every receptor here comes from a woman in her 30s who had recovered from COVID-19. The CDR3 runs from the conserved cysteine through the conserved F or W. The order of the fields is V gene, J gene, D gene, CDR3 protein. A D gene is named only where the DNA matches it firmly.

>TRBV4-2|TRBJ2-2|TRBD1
CASSQGRDRNTGELFF
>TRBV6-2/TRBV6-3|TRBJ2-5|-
CASSYFGETQYF
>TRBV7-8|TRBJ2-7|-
CASSLETGSRGEQYF
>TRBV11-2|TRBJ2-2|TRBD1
CASSSVGGQGAGELFF
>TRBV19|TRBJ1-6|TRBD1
CASSVQGFDNSPLHF
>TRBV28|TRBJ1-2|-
CASSFGPARGNYGYTF
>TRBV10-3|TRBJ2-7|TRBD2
CAISGTSGSHEQYF
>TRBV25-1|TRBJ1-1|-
CASGEANTEAFF
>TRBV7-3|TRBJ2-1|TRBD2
CASSLDAGGGNEQFF
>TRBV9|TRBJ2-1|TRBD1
CASSQGVVNAGHNEQFF
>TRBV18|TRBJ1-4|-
CASSSAGGTNEKLFF
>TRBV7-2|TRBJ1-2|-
CASSLSAGNLYGYTF
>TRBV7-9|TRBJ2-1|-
CASSPPRGNYNEQFF
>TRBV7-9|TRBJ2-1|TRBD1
CASSSTGGRYNEQFF
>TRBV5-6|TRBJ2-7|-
CASSLGLVSYEQYF
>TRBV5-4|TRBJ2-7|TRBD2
CASSLPGLAAYEQYF
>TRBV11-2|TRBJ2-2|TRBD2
CASSVPGTSHTGELFF
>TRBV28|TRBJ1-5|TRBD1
CASSIGQGPVTGF
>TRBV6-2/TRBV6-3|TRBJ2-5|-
CASSYGGKQGETQYF
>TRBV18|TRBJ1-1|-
CASSPPGGTEAFF
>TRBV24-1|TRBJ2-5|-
CATTDSRTQETQYF
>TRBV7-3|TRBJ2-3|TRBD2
CASSAKPPGLDTDTQYF